This TCR beta chain emerged from a study of cytomegalovirus exposure and HLA in healthy donors. Study results and caveats: Rarity characterized most TCR sequences, yet some public TCRs appeared in many donors.

Measured with immunoSEQ multiplex PCR; TCRdb has only the in-frame clones, and not every one. The sample lists 250,000 to 300,000 clones; 90% were seen once. For this clone: The antigen is unknown.

The V end was cut by 0 bases, the J end by 1 base, with 7 bases between. The CDR3 is 14 amino acids. In germline, CDR1 is SGHRS, CDR2 YFSETQ. Sequences were obtained from PBMCs. The chain is built from TRBV5-1 and TRBJ1-1; no definite D call. The sequence came from a woman aged 18-30 years in good health and CMV-seronegative. DNA for the CDR3: TGCGCCAGCAGCTTGGTTCCACAGAACACTGAAGCTTTCTTT. Its protein is CASSLVPQNTEAFF.